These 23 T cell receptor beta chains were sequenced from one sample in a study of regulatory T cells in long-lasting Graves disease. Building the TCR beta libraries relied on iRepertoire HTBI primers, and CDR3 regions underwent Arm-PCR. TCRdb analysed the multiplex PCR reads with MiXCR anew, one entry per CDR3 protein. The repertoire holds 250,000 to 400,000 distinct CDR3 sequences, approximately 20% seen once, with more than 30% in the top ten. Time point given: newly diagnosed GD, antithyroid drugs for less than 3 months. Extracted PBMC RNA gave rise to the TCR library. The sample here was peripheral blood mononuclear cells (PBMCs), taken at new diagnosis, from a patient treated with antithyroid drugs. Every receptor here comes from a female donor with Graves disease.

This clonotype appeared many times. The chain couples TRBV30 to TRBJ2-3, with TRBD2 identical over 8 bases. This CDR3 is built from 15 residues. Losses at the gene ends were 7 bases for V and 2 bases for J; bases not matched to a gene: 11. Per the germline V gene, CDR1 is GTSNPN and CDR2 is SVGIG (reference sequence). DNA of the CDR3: TGTGCCTCCTCGTTTTGGGGACTAGTCACAGATACGCAGTATTTT. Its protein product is CASSFWGLVTDTQYF.

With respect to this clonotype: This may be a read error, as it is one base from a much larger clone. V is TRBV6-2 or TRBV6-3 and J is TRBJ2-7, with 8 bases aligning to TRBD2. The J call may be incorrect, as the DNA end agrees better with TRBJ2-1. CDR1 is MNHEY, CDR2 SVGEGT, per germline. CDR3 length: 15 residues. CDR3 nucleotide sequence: TGTGCCAGTTGGGGTGTGGCTAGCGGGCGGAGTGAGCAGTTCTTC. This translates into CASWGVASGRSEQFF.

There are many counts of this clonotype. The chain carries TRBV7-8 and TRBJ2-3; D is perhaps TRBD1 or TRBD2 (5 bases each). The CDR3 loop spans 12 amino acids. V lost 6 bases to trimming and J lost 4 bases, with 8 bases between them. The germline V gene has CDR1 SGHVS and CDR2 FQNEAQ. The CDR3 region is CASRGRADTQYF. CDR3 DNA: TGTGCCAGCAGGGGACGGGCAGATACGCAGTATTTT.

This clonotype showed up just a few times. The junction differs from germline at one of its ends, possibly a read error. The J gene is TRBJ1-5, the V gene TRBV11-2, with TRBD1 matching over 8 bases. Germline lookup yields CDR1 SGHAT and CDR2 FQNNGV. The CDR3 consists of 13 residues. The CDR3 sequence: CASSLDRGQPQHF. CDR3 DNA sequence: TGTGCCAGCAGCCTAGACAGGGGTCAGCCCCAGCATTTT. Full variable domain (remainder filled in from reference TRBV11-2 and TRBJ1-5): EAGVAQSPRYKIIEKRQSVAFWCNPISGHATLYWYQQILGQGPKLLIQFQNNGVVDDSQLPKDRFSAERLKGVDSTLKIQPAKLEDSAVYLCASSLDRGQPQHFGDGTRLSIL.

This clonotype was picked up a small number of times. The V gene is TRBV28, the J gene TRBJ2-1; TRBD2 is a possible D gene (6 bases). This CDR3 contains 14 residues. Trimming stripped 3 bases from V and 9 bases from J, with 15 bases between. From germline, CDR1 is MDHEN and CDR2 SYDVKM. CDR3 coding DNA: TGTGCCAGCAGTTTCGCCGGAGGGGTCAGTGAGCAGTTCTTC. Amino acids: CASSFAGGVSEQFF.

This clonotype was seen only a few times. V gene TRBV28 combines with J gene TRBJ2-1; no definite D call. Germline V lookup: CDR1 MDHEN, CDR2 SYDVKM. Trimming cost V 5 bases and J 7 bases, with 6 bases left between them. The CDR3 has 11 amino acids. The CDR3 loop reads CASSIPNEQFF. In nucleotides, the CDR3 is TGTGCCAGCAGTATACCTAATGAGCAGTTCTTC.

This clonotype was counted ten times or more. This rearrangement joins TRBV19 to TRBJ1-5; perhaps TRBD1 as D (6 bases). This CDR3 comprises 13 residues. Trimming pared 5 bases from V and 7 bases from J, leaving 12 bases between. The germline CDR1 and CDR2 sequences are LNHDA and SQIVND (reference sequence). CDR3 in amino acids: CASSSQGGQPQHF. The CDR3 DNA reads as TGTGCCAGTAGTTCACAGGGCGGCCAGCCCCAGCATTTT.

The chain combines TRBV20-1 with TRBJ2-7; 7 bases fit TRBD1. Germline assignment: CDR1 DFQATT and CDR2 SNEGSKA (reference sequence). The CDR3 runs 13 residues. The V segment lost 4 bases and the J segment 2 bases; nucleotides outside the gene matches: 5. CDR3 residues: CSATGQAAYEQYF. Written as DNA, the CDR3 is TGCAGTGCTACTGGACAGGCCGCCTACGAGCAGTACTTC.

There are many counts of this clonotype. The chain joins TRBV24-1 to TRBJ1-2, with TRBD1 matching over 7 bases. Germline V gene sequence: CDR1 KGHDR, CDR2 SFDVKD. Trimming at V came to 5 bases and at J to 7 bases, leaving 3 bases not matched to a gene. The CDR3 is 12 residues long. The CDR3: CATSGDRAGYTF. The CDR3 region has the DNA TGTGCCACCAGTGGTGACAGGGCTGGCTACACCTTC.

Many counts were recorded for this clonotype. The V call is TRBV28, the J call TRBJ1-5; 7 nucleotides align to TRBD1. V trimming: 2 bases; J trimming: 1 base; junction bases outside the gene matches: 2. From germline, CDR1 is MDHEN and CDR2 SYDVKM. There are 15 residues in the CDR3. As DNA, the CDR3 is TGTGCCAGCAGTTTAGTGGACAGGAGCAATCAGCCCCAGCATTTT. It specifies CASSLVDRSNQPQHF.

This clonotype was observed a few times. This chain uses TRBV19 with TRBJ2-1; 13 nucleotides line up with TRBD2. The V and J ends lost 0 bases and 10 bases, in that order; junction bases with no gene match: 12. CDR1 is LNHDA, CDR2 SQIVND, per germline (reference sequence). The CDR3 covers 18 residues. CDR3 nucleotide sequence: TGTGCCAGTAGTATAGAGGGGGCACTAGCGGGAGGGGACGGGGAGCAGTTCTTC. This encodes CASSIEGALAGGDGEQFF.

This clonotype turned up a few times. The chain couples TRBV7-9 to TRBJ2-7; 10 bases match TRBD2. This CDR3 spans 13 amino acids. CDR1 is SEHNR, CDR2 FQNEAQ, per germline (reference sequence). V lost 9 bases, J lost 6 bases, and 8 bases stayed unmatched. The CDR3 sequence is CASAGLARREQYF. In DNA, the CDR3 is TGTGCCAGTGCGGGACTAGCGAGACGCGAGCAGTACTTC.

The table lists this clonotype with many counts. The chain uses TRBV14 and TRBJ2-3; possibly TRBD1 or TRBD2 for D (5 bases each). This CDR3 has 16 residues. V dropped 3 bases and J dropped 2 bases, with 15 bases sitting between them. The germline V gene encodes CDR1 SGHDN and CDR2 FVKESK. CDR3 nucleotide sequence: TGTGCCAGCAGCCATGCCAGAGGGGACCCCACAGATACGCAGTATTTT. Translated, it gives CASSHARGDPTDTQYF.

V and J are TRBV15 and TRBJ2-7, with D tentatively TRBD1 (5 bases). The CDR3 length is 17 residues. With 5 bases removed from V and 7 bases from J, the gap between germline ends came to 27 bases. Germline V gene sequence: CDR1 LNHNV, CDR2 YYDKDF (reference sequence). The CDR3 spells CATSGIRQHKLSWEQYF. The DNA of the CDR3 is TGTGCCACCAGCGGAATAAGACAGCACAAACTTTCCTGGGAGCAGTACTTC. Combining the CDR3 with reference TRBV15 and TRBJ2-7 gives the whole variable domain DAMVIQNPRYQVTQFGKPVTLSCSQTLNHNVMYWYQQKSSQAPKLLFHYYDKDFNNEADTPDNFQSRRPNTSFCFLDIRSPGLGDTAMYLCATSGIRQHKLSWEQYFGPGTRLTVT.

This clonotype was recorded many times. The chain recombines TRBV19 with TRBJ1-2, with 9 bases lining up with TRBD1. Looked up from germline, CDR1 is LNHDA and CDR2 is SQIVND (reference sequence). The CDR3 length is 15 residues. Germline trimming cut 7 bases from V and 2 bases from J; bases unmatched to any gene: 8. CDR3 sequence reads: CASTTLGTGNYGYTF. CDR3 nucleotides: TGTGCCAGTACTACCCTCGGGACAGGGAACTATGGCTACACCTTC. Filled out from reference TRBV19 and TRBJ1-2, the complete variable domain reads DGGITQSPKYLFRKEGQNVTLSCEQNLNHDAMYWYRQDPGQGLRLIYYSQIVNDFQKGDIAEGYSVSREKKESFPLTVTSAQKNPTAFYLCASTTLGTGNYGYTFGSGTRLTVV.

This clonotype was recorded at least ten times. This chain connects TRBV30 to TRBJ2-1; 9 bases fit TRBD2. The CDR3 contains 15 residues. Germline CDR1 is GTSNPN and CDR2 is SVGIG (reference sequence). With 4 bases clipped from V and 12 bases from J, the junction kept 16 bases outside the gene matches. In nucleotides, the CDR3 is TGTGCCTGGACCCTGAGAGCGGGAGGAGGTGGGGGGCAGTTCTTC. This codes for CAWTLRAGGGGGQFF.

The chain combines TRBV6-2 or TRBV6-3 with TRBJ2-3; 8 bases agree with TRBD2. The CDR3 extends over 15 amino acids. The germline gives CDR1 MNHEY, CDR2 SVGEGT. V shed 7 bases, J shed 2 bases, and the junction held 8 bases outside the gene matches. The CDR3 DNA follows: TGTGCCAGCATTTCGCACGGGGGGGCCACAGATACGCAGTATTTT. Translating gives CASISHGGATDTQYF.

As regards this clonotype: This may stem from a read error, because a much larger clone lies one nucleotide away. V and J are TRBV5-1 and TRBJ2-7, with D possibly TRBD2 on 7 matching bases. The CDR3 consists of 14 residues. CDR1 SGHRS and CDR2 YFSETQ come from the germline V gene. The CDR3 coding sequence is TGTGCCAGCAGCCGTCGGGGGGCGAAGAATGAGCAGTACTTC. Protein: CASSRRGAKNEQYF.

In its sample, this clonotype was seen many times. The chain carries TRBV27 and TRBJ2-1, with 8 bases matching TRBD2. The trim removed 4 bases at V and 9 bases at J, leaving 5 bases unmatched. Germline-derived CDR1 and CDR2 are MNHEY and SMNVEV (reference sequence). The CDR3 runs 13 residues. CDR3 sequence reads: CASSWGLDGEQFF. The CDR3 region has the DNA TGTGCCAGCAGTTGGGGACTAGACGGTGAGCAGTTCTTC.

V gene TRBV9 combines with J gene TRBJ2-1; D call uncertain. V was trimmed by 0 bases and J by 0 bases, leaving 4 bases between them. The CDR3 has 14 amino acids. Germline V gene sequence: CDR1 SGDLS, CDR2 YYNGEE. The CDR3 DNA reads TGTGCCAGCAGCGTAGAGGCCTCCTACAATGAGCAGTTCTTC. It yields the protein CASSVEASYNEQFF.

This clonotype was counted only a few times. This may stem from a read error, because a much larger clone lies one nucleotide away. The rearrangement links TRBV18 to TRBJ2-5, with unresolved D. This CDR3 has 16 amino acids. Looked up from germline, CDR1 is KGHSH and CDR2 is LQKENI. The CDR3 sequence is CASSPPPVSSQVTQYF. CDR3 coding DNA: TGTGCCAGCTCACCACCGCCGGTGTCCAGTCAAGTGACCCAGTACTTC.

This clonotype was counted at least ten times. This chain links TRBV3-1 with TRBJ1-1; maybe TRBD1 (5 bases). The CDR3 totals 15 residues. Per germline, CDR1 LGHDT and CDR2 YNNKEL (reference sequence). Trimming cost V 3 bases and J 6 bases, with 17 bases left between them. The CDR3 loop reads CASSHSIRDGPEAFF. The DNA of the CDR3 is TGTGCCAGCAGCCATTCAATTAGGGACGGTCCTGAAGCTTTCTTT. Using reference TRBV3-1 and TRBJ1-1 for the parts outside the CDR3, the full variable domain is DTAVSQTPKYLVTQMGNDKSIKCEQNLGHDTMYWYKQDSKKFLKIMFSYNNKELIINETVPNRFSPKSPDKAHLNLHINSLELGDSAVYFCASSHSIRDGPEAFFGQGTRLTVV.

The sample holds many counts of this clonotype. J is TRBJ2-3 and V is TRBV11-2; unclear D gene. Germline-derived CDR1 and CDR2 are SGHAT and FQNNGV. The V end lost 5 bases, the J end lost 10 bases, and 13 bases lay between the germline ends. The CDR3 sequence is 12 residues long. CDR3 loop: CASSLGTGPQYF. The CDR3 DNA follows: TGTGCCAGCAGCCTCGGAACCGGGCCGCAGTATTTT.